This TCR beta chain was documented in a study of beta chain features in type 1 diabetes. Looking at the study overall: The study examined around 99,000,000 sorted cells across all samples. Study-wide results and limits: Moderately but significantly shorter TCRB CDR3s were found in Type 1 diabetes patients in all four CD4+ subsets.

Investigators reverse transcribed all isolated RNA, so they sequenced expressed TCRB transcripts. The assay was immunoSEQ multiplex PCR, and TCRdb's table has in-frame clones only and misses some. The data hold approximately 250,000 clones, with approximately 16% observed a single time. On this clone: No antigen is known for it.

This CDR3 has 14 residues. Germline CDR1 SQVTM, CDR2 ANQGSEA. Trimming removed 5 bases from V and 5 bases from J; junction bases left unmatched: 7. The source of this sequence is a man between 25 and 39 years old with type 1 diabetes. Sequencing input: naive CD4+ T cells from blood. The rearrangement uses TRBV29-1 and TRBJ2-7, with 12 positions matching TRBD1. CDR3: CSVKAGTGGNEQYF. The CDR3, as DNA: TGCAGCGTTAAGGCCGGGACAGGGGGCAACGAGCAGTACTTC.